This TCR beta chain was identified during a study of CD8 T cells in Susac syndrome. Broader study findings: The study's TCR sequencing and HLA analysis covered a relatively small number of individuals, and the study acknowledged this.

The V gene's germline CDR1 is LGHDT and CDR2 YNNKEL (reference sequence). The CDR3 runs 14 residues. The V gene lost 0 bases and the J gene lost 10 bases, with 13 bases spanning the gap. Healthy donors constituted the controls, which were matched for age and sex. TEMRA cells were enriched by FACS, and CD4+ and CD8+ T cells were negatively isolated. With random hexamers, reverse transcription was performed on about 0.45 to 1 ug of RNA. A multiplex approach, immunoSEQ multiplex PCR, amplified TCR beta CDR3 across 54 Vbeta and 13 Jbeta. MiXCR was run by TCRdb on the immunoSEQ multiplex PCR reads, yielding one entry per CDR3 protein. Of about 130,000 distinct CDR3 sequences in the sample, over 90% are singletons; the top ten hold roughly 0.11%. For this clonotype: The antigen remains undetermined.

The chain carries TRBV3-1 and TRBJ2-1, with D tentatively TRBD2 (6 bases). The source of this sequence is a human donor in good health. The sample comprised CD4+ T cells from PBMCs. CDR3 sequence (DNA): TGTGCCAGCAGCCAAGAACCCGGCGGGGCAGAGCAGTTCTTC. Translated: CASSQEPGGAEQFF.